Presented here are 18 T cell receptor beta chains from one specimen sequenced in a study of graft-versus-host responses after intestinal transplantation. Libraries were prepared by immunoSEQ multiplex PCR; TCRdb keeps only in-frame clonotypes and omits some of them. This table holds 43,000 or so clones, over 85% found once. The material was PBMCs, obtained about 120 weeks after a first intestinal transplant, on the day of a second. These receptors were obtained from a human patient who received an intestinal transplant, so some T cells may come from the graft donor.

The gene calls are TRBV9 and TRBJ2-1; maybe TRBD1 (6 bases). The CDR3 contains 14 residues. Germline assignment: CDR1 SGDLS and CDR2 YYNGEE. V dropped 0 bases and J dropped 9 bases, with 13 bases sitting between them. CDR3 nucleotide sequence: TGTGCCAGCAGCGTAGACTGGGGGCGTGGTGAGCAGTTCTTC. This translates into CASSVDWGRGEQFF.

J is TRBJ1-2 and V is TRBV5-1, with D possibly matching TRBD1 (5 bases). Trimming cost V 4 bases and J 0 bases, with 16 bases left between them. The germline V gene encodes CDR1 SGHRS and CDR2 YFSETQ. CDR3 length: 16 amino acids. The CDR3: CASSPQEGRANYGYTF. The CDR3 DNA is TGCGCCAGCAGCCCCCAAGAGGGGAGAGCTAACTATGGCTACACCTTC. The whole variable domain, filled in from reference TRBV5-1 and TRBJ1-2, reads KAGVTQTPRYLIKTRGQQVTLSCSPISGHRSVSWYQQTPGQGLQFLFEYFSETQRNKGNFPGRFSGRQFSNSRSEMNVSTLELGDSALYLCASSPQEGRANYGYTFGSGTRLTVV.

V and J are TRBV6-1 and TRBJ1-4, with D perhaps matching TRBD1 (5 bases). The CDR3 extends over 13 amino acids. V was trimmed by 7 bases and J by 4 bases, leaving 10 bases between them. The germline gives CDR1 MNHNS, CDR2 SASEGT. The CDR3 DNA is TGTGCCAGCAAGGGGCAGCTTAATGAAAAACTGTTTTTT. Amino acid sequence: CASKGQLNEKLFF.

The chain has TRBV7-9 and TRBJ1-1; 8 bases are a match to TRBD1. The J segment lost 4 bases and the V segment lost 4 bases, leaving 8 bases of the junction unmatched. CDR3 length: 15 amino acids. Germline V gives CDR1 SEHNR, CDR2 FQNEAQ (reference sequence). The CDR3 here is CASSSPGQESTEAFF. The CDR3 DNA follows: TGTGCCAGCAGCTCACCGGGACAGGAAAGCACTGAAGCTTTCTTT.

The chain is built from TRBV18 and TRBJ1-6; D remains ambiguous. Trimming took off 2 bases at V and 8 bases at J, with 10 bases between the two ends. The CDR3 runs 14 residues. Per the germline V gene, CDR1 is KGHSH and CDR2 is LQKENI. In nucleotides, the CDR3 is TGTGCCAGCTCACCAGGGGTTTCTGATTCACCCCTCCACTTT. Translating gives CASSPGVSDSPLHF.

This clone is a singleton in its sample. The J gene is TRBJ1-5, the V gene TRBV6-1; TRBD1 might be the D (5 bases). The CDR3 consists of 12 residues. V lost 5 bases and J 8 bases, leaving 10 bases between the germline ends. The V gene's germline CDR1 is MNHNS and CDR2 SASEGT. CDR3 nucleotides: TGTGCCAGCAGTCGATTACAGGAGCCCCAGCATTTT. Translation: CASSRLQEPQHF.

This clone was observed a single time. The V gene is TRBV11-2, the J gene TRBJ2-7; perhaps TRBD2 as D (6 bases). The germline V gene has CDR1 SGHAT and CDR2 FQNNGV. The CDR3 extends over 15 amino acids. Between the trimmed V and J ends, which lost 0 bases and 5 bases, there was a span of 14 bases. The chain's CDR3 is CASSLEWGGGDEQYF. CDR3 bases: TGTGCCAGCAGCTTAGAGTGGGGTGGAGGGGACGAGCAGTACTTC.

The chain recombines TRBV9 with TRBJ1-1; 7 bases line up with TRBD1. The junction had 7 bases not matched to a gene; V was cut back by 0 bases and J by 5 bases. The CDR3 is 15 amino acids. In germline, CDR1 is SGDLS, CDR2 YYNGEE. In nucleotides, the CDR3 is TGTGCCAGCAGCGTAGCCCAGGGGGGGAGAACTGAAGCTTTCTTT. Amino acid sequence: CASSVAQGGRTEAFF.

The rearrangement uses TRBV5-4 and TRBJ2-3; TRBD1 might be the D (6 bases). This CDR3 region has 15 residues. Germline CDR1 reads SGHNT; CDR2 reads YYREEE (reference sequence). V was trimmed by 4 bases and J by 4 bases, leaving 16 bases between them. The chain's CDR3 is CASSPKTGLSDTQYF. As DNA, the CDR3 is TGTGCCAGCAGCCCAAAAACAGGGCTCTCAGATACGCAGTATTTT.

This sequence joins TRBV5-1 and TRBJ2-7; D is unclear. V dropped 4 bases and J dropped 8 bases, with 10 bases sitting between them. The CDR3 has 11 amino acids. The germline V gene has CDR1 SGHRS and CDR2 YFSETQ. CDR3 protein: CASSGDRQQYF. The CDR3 nucleotides are TGCGCCAGCAGCGGCGATAGACAGCAGTACTTC.

The chain is built from TRBV5-4 and TRBJ2-5, with D maybe TRBD2 (6 bases). With the DNA end fitting TRBJ2-7 better, the J assignment may be wrong. Germline V gives CDR1 SGHNT, CDR2 YYREEE (reference sequence). The CDR3 contains 13 residues. The CDR3 loop is CASSSGDSYEQYF. CDR3 sequence (DNA): TGTGCCAGCAGCTCGGGGGACTCCTACGAGCAGTACTTC.

This clone was detected only once. This chain links TRBV6-5 with TRBJ1-5, with D tentatively TRBD1 (6 bases). The V gene's germline CDR1 is MNHEY and CDR2 SVGAGI. The CDR3 extends over 16 amino acids. The V and J ends lost 0 bases and 1 base respectively, with 10 bases between them. The CDR3 protein is CASSYSGGASNQPQHF. DNA for the CDR3: TGTGCCAGCAGTTACTCAGGGGGGGCGAGCAATCAGCCCCAGCATTTT.

This clone came up once. This chain uses TRBV27 with TRBJ2-7, with a weak D call TRBD1 (5 bases). Trimming removed 5 bases from V and 1 base from J, with 12 bases in between. The CDR3 loop spans 14 amino acids. The germline gives CDR1 MNHEY, CDR2 SMNVEV (reference sequence). The CDR3 coding sequence is TGTGCCAGCAGTAGAAAACAGGAATCCTACGAGCAGTACTTC. As protein: CASSRKQESYEQYF.

The CDR3 DNA reads TGTGCCTGGAGTAACGGGGGGAGGTTGGGTGGCTACACCTTC. Its protein is CAWSNGGRLGGYTF. The chain uses TRBV30 and TRBJ1-2; possible D gene TRBD1, 5 bases. CDR3 size: 14 residues. Per the germline V gene, CDR1 is GTSNPN and CDR2 is SVGIG (reference sequence). The V gene lost 2 bases and the J gene lost 7 bases, with 17 bases spanning the gap.

This clone has just a few counts. V and J are TRBV19 and TRBJ1-4; D may be TRBD1 (5 bases). The CDR3 spans 15 residues. Trimming removed 3 bases from V and 10 bases from J, with 18 bases in between. The germline CDR1 and CDR2 sequences are LNHDA and SQIVND (reference sequence). The CDR3 DNA follows: TGTGCCAGTAGTATCCTGCTCGGGGCAAGGGGAAAACTGTTTTTT. Encoded protein: CASSILLGARGKLFF.

The chain carries TRBV28 and TRBJ2-1; D unclear. This CDR3 spans 11 amino acids. Per the germline V gene, CDR1 is MDHEN and CDR2 is SYDVKM. V was clipped by 3 bases and J by 6 bases, with 3 bases between them. Here the CDR3 reads CASSFLNEQFF. In DNA, the CDR3 is TGTGCCAGCAGTTTTCTCAATGAGCAGTTCTTC.

The V call is TRBV20-1, the J call TRBJ2-7; D ambiguous. Per the germline V gene, CDR1 is DFQATT and CDR2 is SNEGSKA (reference sequence). This CDR3 comprises 11 residues. Trimming removed 2 bases from V and 4 bases from J, with 6 bases in between. CDR3 sequence: CSARQFYEQYF. The CDR3 nucleotides read TGCAGTGCTAGACAGTTTTACGAGCAGTACTTC.

The V gene is TRBV10-3, the J gene TRBJ2-1; weak D call: TRBD1 (7 bases). Trimming cost V 11 bases and J 6 bases, with 29 bases left between them. CDR1 ENHRY and CDR2 SYGVKD come from the germline V gene. The CDR3 contains 17 residues. The CDR3 bases are TGTGCCGTCCACTCCACGGGGGCAGGGGGTAATTTCAATGAGCAGTTCTTC. It is translated as CAVHSTGAGGNFNEQFF.